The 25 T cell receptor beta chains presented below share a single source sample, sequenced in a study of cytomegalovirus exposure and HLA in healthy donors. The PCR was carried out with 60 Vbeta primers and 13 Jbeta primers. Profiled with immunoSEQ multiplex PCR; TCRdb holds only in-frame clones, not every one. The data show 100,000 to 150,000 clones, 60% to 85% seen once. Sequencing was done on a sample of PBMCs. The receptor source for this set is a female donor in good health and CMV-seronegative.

This CDR3 is CASSLFGGNEKLFF. CDR3 DNA: TGTGCCAGCAGTTTATTCGGGGGTAATGAAAAACTGTTTTTT. The rearrangement joins TRBV6-1 to TRBJ1-4, with a possible D match to TRBD1 (5 bases). The CDR3 is 14 residues long. In germline, CDR1 is MNHNS, CDR2 SASEGT. Deletions cut 5 bases from V and 4 bases from J, with 11 bases between.

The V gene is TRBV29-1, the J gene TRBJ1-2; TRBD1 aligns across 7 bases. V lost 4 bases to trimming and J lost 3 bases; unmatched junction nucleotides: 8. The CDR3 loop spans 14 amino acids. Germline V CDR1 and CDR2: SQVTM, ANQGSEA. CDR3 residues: CSVAGGLNHYGYTF. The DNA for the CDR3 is TGCAGCGTTGCAGGGGGACTCAACCACTATGGCTACACCTTC.

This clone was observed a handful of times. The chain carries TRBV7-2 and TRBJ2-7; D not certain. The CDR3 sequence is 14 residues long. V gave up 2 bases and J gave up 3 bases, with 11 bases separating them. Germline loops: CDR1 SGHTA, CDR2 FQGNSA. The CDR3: CASSLSNINYEQYF. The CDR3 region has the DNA TGTGCCAGCAGCTTATCGAACATAAACTACGAGCAGTACTTC. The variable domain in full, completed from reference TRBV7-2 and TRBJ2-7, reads GAGVSQSPSNKVTEKGKDVELRCDPISGHTALYWYRQSLGQGLEFLIYFQGNSAPDKSGLPSDRFSAERTGGSVSTLTIQRTQQEDSAVYLCASSLSNINYEQYFGPGTRLTVT.

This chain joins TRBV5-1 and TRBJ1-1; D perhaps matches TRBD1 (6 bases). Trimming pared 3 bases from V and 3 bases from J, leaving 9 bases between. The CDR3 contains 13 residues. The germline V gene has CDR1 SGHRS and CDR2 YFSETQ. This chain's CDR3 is CASSWGQYTEAFF. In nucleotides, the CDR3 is TGCGCCAGCAGCTGGGGACAATACACTGAAGCTTTCTTT.

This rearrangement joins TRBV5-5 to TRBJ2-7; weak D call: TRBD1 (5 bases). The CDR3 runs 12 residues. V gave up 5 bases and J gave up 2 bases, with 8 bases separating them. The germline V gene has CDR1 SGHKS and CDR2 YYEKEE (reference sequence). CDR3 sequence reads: CASRDRPYEQYF. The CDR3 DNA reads TGTGCCAGCAGAGACAGACCCTACGAGCAGTACTTC.

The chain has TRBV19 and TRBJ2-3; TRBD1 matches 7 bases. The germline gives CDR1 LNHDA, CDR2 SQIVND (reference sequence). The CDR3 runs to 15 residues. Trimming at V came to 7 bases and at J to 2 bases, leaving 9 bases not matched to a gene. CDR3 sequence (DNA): TGTGCCAGTAAGCGAAGGGGGCAGGCCACAGATACGCAGTATTTT. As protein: CASKRRGQATDTQYF.

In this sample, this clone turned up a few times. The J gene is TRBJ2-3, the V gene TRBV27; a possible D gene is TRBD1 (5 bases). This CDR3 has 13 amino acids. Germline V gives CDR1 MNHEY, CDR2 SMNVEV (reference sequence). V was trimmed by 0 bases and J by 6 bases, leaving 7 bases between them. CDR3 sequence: CASSLSRADTQYF. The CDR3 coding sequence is TGTGCCAGCAGTTTATCCAGGGCGGATACGCAGTATTTT.

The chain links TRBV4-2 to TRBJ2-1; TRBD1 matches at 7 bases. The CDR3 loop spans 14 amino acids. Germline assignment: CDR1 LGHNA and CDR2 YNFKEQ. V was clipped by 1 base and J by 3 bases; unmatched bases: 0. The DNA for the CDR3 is TGTGCCAGCAGCCAAGGGGACAGCTACAATGAGCAGTTCTTC. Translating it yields CASSQGDSYNEQFF.

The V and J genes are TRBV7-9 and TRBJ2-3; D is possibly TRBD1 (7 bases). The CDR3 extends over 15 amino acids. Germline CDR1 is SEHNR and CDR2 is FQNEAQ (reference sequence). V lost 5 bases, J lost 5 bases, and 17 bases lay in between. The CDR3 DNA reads TGTGCCAGCAGCCCGAACCCAGGGGGAGGAGATACGCAGTATTTT. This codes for CASSPNPGGGDTQYF.

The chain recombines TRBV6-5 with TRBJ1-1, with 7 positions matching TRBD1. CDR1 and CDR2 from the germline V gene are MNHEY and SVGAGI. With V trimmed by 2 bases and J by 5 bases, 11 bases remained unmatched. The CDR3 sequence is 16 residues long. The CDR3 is CASSYGRGIRRTEAFF. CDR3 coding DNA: TGTGCCAGCAGTTACGGCAGGGGGATTCGACGGACTGAAGCTTTCTTT.

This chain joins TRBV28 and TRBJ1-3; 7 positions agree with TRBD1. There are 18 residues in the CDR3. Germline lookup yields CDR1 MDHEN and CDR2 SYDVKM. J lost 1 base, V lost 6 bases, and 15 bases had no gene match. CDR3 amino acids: CASSPGGRGVNSGNTIYF. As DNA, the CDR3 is TGTGCCAGCAGCCCAGGGGGACGTGGTGTTAATTCTGGAAACACCATATATTTT.

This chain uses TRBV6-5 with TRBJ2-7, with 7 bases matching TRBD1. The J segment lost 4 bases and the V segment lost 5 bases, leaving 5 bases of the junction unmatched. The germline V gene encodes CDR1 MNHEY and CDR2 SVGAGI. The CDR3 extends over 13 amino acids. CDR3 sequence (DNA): TGTGCCAGCAGTAGAGGGACAGCATACGAGCAGTACTTC. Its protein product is CASSRGTAYEQYF.

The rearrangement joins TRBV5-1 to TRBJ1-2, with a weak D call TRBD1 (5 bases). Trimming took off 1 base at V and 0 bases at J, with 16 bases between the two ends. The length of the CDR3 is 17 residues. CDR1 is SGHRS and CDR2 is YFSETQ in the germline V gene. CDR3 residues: CASSLSDRSYSNYGYTF. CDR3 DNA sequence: TGCGCCAGCAGCTTGAGTGACAGAAGTTACTCTAACTATGGCTACACCTTC.

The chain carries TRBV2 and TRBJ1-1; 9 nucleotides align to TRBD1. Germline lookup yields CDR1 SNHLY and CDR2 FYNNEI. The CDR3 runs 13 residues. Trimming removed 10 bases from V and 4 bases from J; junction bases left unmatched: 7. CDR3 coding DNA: TGTGCCACCCCGAGACAGGGGGGCACTGAAGCTTTCTTT. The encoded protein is CATPRQGGTEAFF.

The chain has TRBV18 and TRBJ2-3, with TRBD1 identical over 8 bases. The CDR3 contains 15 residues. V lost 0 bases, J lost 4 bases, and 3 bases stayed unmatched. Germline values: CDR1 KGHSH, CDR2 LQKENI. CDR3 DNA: TGTGCCAGCTCACCACCGCAGGGGGCCTCAGATACGCAGTATTTT. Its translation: CASSPPQGASDTQYF.

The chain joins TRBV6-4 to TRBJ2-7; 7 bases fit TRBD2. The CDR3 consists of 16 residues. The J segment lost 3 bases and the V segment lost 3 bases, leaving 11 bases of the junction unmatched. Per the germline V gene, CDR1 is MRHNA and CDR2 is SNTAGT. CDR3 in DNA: TGTGCCAGCAGTGATGCTTTGAAGACGGGGGGCTACGAGCAGTACTTC. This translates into CASSDALKTGGYEQYF.

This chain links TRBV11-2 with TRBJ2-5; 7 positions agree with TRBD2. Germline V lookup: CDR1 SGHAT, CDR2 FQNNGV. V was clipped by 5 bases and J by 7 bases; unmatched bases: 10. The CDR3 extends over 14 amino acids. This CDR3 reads CASSQQGGRVTQYF. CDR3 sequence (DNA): TGTGCCAGCAGCCAGCAGGGAGGGCGAGTGACCCAGTACTTC.

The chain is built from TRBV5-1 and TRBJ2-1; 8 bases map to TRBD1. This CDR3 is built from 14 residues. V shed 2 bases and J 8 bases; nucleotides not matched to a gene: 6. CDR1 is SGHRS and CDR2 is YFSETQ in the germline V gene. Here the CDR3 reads CASSFRGPMDEQFF. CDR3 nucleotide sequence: TGCGCCAGCAGCTTCAGGGGGCCAATGGATGAGCAGTTCTTC.

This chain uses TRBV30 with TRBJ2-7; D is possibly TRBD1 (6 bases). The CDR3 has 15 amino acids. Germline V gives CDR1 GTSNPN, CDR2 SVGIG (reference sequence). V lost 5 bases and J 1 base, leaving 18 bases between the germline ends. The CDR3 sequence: CAWRYGTRGSYEQYF. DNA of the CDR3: TGTGCCTGGCGATACGGGACGAGGGGGTCCTACGAGCAGTACTTC.

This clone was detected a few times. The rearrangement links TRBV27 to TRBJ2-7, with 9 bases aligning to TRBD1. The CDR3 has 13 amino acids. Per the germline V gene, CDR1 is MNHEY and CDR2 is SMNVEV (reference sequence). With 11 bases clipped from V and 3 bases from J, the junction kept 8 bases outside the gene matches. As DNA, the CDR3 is TGTGCCGCGACCGGGACAGGGTACTACGAGCAGTACTTC. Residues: CAATGTGYYEQYF.

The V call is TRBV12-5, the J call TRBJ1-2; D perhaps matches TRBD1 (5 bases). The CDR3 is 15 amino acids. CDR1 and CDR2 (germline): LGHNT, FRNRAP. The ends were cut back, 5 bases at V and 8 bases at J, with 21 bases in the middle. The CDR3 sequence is CASGRIGAALWGYTF. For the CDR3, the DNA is TGTGCTAGTGGTCGGATAGGGGCCGCGTTGTGGGGCTACACCTTC. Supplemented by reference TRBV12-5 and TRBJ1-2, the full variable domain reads DARVTQTPRHKVTEMGQEVTMRCQPILGHNTVFWYRQTMMQGLELLAYFRNRAPLDDSGMPKDRFSAEMPDATLATLKIQPSEPRDSAVYFCASGRIGAALWGYTFGSGTRLTVV.

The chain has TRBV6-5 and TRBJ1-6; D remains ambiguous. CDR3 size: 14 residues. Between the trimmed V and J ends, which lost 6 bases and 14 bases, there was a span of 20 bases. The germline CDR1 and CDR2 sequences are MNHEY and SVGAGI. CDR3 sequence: CASRTDRGRGTLHF. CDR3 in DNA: TGTGCCAGCAGAACCGACCGGGGTCGAGGAACCCTCCACTTT.

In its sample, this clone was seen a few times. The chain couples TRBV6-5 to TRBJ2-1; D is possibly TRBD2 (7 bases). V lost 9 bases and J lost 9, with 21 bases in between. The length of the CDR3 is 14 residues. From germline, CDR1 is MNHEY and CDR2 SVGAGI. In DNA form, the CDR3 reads TGTGCCAGTGCCGAGGGGGGGGCGACAAGTGAGCAGTTCTTC. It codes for CASAEGGATSEQFF.

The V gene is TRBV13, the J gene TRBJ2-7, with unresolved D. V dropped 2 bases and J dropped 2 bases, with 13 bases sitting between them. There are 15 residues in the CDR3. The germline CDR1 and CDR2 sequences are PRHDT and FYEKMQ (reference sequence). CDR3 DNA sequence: TGTGCCAGCAGCTTATCGAGGCGAATAACCTACGAGCAGTACTTC. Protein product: CASSLSRRITYEQYF.

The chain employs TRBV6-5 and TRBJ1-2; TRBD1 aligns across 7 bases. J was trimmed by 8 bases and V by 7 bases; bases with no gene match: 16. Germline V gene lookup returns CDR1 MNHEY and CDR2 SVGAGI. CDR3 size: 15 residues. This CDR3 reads CASKRNRGSAQGYTF. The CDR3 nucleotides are TGTGCCAGCAAGAGGAACAGGGGATCAGCTCAGGGCTACACCTTC.